This TCR beta chain was sequenced for a study of CD8 T cells in ankylosing spondylitis (dated by TCRdb to the late 2010s). For the study in its entirety: T cell receptor beta repertoires were profiled in healthy donors and ankylosing spondylitis patients so that disease-linked TCR variants could be found. Samples of peripheral blood were taken, and for ankylosing spondylitis patients, synovial fluid was collected as well. The full study cohort comprised about 23 ankylosing spondylitis patients and approximately 100 healthy donors.

Summary of the overall study and its limitations: A TCR beta motif made up of roughly eight highly homologous amino acid variants appeared to be characteristic of blood from ankylosing spondylitis patients. Some TCR beta motif variants had previously been reported in synovial fluid and blood of reactive arthritis patients, which suggested common disease-initiation mechanisms. In peripheral blood, the disease-linked clones were found at relatively low frequencies and had a CD8+ phenotype. The disease-linked clones were reported to be significantly enriched in matched synovial fluid samples from ankylosing spondylitis patients.

The cysteine opens and the phenylalanine closes a CDR3 of 15 amino acids. Just the 45-base CDR3 DNA is kept, in frame starting at base 1. V sheds 3 bases and J sheds 4 bases, leaving 15 bases between their ends. From a lookup of the germline V gene, CDR1 and CDR2 are LGHNA and YNFKEQ. TCRdb records Illumina HiSeq 2500 as the sequencer. TCR beta libraries were prepared by quantitative 5'-RACE with molecular barcodes. The published analysis was carried out like this. To identify disease-linked TCR variants, a new computational method was used, one built on a probabilistic model of VDJ rearrangement. TCRdb cleaned the public reads at Q25 with fastp, built clones with MiXCR and kept in-frame beta chains. Identical CDR3 protein sequences are pooled into one entry, listed with their most common genes and DNA. The V and J calls follow TCRdb's processing rather than the paper's. The sample table records about 240,000 distinct CDR3 sequences; approximately 9% of these occur just once. Of the sample, approximately 7% is held by the ten largest clones.

This clonotype was seen repeatedly, ten times or more. Its specific antigen is unknown. No base quality values were provided; no much bigger clone lies one nucleotide off. Material for sequencing was blood, either unsorted or a sorted T cell fraction (not recorded which). This chain joins TRBV4-2 to TRBJ1-1; a confident D gene designation cannot be given. This TCR derives from a male donor with ankylosing spondylitis or in good health (not recorded which). The DNA sequence is given as TGTGCCAGCAGCCAGCTCGCGGGAGGGCGCACTGAAGCTTTCTTT. The translation is CASSQLAGGRTEAFF.